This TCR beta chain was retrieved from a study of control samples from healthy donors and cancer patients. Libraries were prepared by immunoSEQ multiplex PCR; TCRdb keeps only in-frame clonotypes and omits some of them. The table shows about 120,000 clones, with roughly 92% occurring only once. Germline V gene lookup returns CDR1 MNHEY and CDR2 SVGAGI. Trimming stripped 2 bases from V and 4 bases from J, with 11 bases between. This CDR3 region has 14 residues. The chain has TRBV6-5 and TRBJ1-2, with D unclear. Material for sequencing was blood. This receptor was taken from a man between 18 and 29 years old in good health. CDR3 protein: CASSYRDLGYGYTF. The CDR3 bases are TGTGCCAGCAGTTACAGAGATCTTGGCTATGGCTACACCTTC.